Sequencing of this T cell receptor beta chain was carried out in a study of cytomegalovirus exposure and HLA in healthy donors. Study results and limitations: Three CMV-associated chains were confirmed in vitro to be specific for CMV antigens.

Comment on this clone: Its antigen is still unknown.

The table came from immunoSEQ multiplex PCR; TCRdb's copy has only in-frame clones and leaves some out. Of some 250,000 clones in the sample, around 86% were seen once. Germline V gene sequence: CDR1 GTSNPN, CDR2 SVGIG (reference sequence). Trimming removed 1 base from V and 0 bases from J; junction bases left unmatched: 4. The CDR3 extends over 17 amino acids. The donors were in the roughly 110-subject validation cohort; that cohort was separate from the roughly 660-subject first cohort. Sample: PBMCs. This receptor was obtained from a woman aged 25 to 45 in good health and CMV-seropositive. The rearrangement links TRBV30 to TRBJ2-1; TRBD2 aligns across 12 bases. CDR3 sequence (DNA): TGTGCCTGGAGTGGCCTAGCGGGAGGGCCCTCCTACAATGAGCAGTTCTTC. It translates to CAWSGLAGGPSYNEQFF.